Presented here are 23 T cell receptor beta chains from one specimen sequenced in a study of identical twins. MiXCR, applied by TCRdb to the 5' RACE reads, yields one record per CDR3 protein. The sample yields fewer than 450,000 distinct CDR3 sequences, roughly 9% seen once. The specimen was naive T cells sorted from blood. Every receptor here comes from a woman aged 45 to 65 in good health.

This clonotype was seen just once. The chain uses TRBV5-1 and TRBJ2-1, with 12 bases matching TRBD2. CDR3 length: 19 amino acids. With 0 bases clipped from V and 10 bases from J, the junction kept 17 bases outside the gene matches. Germline V gives CDR1 SGHRS, CDR2 YFSETQ. The chain's CDR3 is CASSLAPSGRAAGQREQFF. The CDR3 DNA sequence: TGCGCCAGCAGCTTGGCCCCTAGCGGGAGGGCGGCCGGACAGAGGGAGCAGTTCTTC.

This clonotype was detected a few times. The chain links TRBV30 to TRBJ1-2; D gene ambiguous. Between the trimmed V and J ends, which lost 4 bases and 6 bases, there was a span of 15 bases. Germline assignment: CDR1 GTSNPN and CDR2 SVGIG (reference sequence). This CDR3 contains 13 residues. This chain's CDR3 is CAWNPGPQHGYTF. The CDR3 nucleotides are TGTGCCTGGAATCCAGGTCCCCAACATGGCTACACCTTC.

This clonotype has a count of ten or more. The chain uses TRBV11-1 and TRBJ2-1; D gene unclear. The CDR3 is made up of 14 amino acids. CDR1 SGHAT and CDR2 FQDESV come from the germline V gene (reference sequence). Trimming removed 4 bases from V and 2 bases from J, with 9 bases in between. In DNA form, the CDR3 reads TGTGCCAGCAGCTCCTCCCCCACCTACAATGAGCAGTTCTTC. Encoded protein: CASSSSPTYNEQFF.

At least ten counts were recorded for this clonotype. V and J are TRBV3-1 and TRBJ2-2; no firm D call. CDR3 length equals 16 residues. Between the trimmed V and J ends, which lost 3 bases and 4 bases, there was a span of 15 bases. Germline V gene lookup returns CDR1 LGHDT and CDR2 YNNKEL (reference sequence). CDR3 DNA sequence: TGTGCCAGCAGCCAGCTTACTTGGGAAACCACCGGGGAGCTGTTTTTT. The encoded protein is CASSQLTWETTGELFF.

There are a few counts of this clonotype. The V call is TRBV3-1, the J call TRBJ2-1; perhaps TRBD2 as D (5 bases). Germline values: CDR1 LGHDT, CDR2 YNNKEL (reference sequence). The CDR3 length is 16 residues. V shed 0 bases and J shed 8 bases, with 17 bases lying between them. This chain's CDR3 is CASSQERLVEDDEQFF. The CDR3, as DNA: TGTGCCAGCAGCCAAGAACGGCTAGTGGAGGACGATGAGCAGTTCTTC.

V usage is TRBV5-6 and J usage is TRBJ2-2, with no clear D. The germline V gene has CDR1 SGHDT and CDR2 YYEEEE. The V end lost 2 bases, the J end lost 4 bases, and 9 bases lay between the germline ends. The CDR3 has 14 amino acids. The CDR3 sequence is CASSLSPRTGELFF. CDR3 bases: TGTGCCAGCAGCTTAAGCCCACGCACCGGGGAGCTGTTTTTT.

The chain uses TRBV7-9 and TRBJ1-1; a possible D gene is TRBD1 (6 bases). The V end lost 2 bases, the J end lost 1 base, and 14 bases lay between the germline ends. From germline, CDR1 is SEHNR and CDR2 FQNEAQ (reference sequence). This CDR3 is built from 16 residues. DNA for the CDR3: TGTGCCAGCAGCTTAATGACAGGTAGGAGGAACACTGAAGCTTTCTTT. The encoded protein is CASSLMTGRRNTEAFF.

Many counts were recorded for this clonotype. The J gene is TRBJ2-3, the V gene TRBV5-1, with D tentatively TRBD2 (6 bases). V gave up 5 bases and J gave up 1 base, with 14 bases separating them. Germline V CDR1 and CDR2: SGHRS, YFSETQ. The CDR3 sequence is 15 residues long. The CDR3 DNA sequence: TGCGCCAGCAGTTGGGCCGGGGGTCGCACAGATACGCAGTATTTT. Translation: CASSWAGGRTDTQYF.

The table lists this clonotype with many counts. V is TRBV7-6 and J is TRBJ2-5; D is uncertain. Between the trimmed V and J ends, which lost 0 bases and 4 bases, there was a span of 12 bases. The CDR3 is 15 residues long. Germline CDR1 reads SGHVS; CDR2 reads FNYEAQ. CDR3 protein: CASSLAVALGETQYF. Written as DNA, the CDR3 is TGTGCCAGCAGCTTAGCGGTTGCCCTGGGAGAGACCCAGTACTTC.

This clonotype appeared a few times. The rearrangement joins TRBV5-1 to TRBJ2-7; 8 bases map to TRBD1. CDR3 length: 14 residues. From germline, CDR1 is SGHRS and CDR2 YFSETQ. Germline trimming cut 0 bases from V and 4 bases from J; bases unmatched to any gene: 3. Here the CDR3 reads CASSLGTGMYEQYF. As DNA, the CDR3 is TGCGCCAGCAGCTTGGGGACAGGGATGTACGAGCAGTACTTC.

This clonotype showed up just a few times. This chain uses TRBV6-5 with TRBJ2-5, with D possibly being TRBD1 (6 bases). The CDR3 runs to 14 residues. Looked up from germline, CDR1 is MNHEY and CDR2 is SVGAGI. V shed 2 bases and J shed 3 bases, with 10 bases lying between them. The CDR3 sequence: CASSYGHREETQYF. The CDR3 region has the DNA TGTGCCAGCAGTTACGGCCACAGGGAAGAGACCCAGTACTTC.

This clonotype was recorded a few times. V is TRBV18 and J is TRBJ2-2; 7 nucleotides match TRBD2. Germline-derived CDR1 and CDR2 are KGHSH and LQKENI. Germline trimming cut 3 bases from V and 1 base from J; bases unmatched to any gene: 5. The CDR3 is 16 amino acids. CDR3 protein: CASSPRLAENTGELFF. In DNA, the CDR3 is TGTGCCAGCTCACCCCGACTAGCAGAGAACACCGGGGAGCTGTTTTTT.

This clonotype has just a few counts. V is TRBV2 and J is TRBJ2-3; TRBD2 agrees at 9 bases. Germline-derived CDR1 and CDR2 are SNHLY and FYNNEI. Trimming took 6 bases from V and 3 from J; bases not matched to a gene: 4. CDR3 length: 14 residues. The CDR3 nucleotides are TGTGCCAGCAGCAGCGGGAGGAGGACAGATACGCAGTATTTT. Translation: CASSSGRRTDTQYF.

In this sample, this clonotype turned up a few times. This chain links TRBV12-3 or TRBV12-4 with TRBJ2-5, with TRBD1 as a possible D gene (6 bases). Between the trimmed V and J ends, which lost 4 bases and 5 bases, there was a span of 11 bases. This CDR3 spans 13 amino acids. DNA of the CDR3: TGTGCCAGCAGTTCCTACAGGGAGGAGACCCAGTACTTC. It translates to CASSSYREETQYF.

This clonotype has just a few counts. This chain connects TRBV29-1 to TRBJ2-1, with 10 bases identical to TRBD1. Germline loops: CDR1 SQVTM, CDR2 ANQGSEA. V was clipped by 4 bases and J by 15 bases; unmatched bases: 15. This CDR3 has 14 amino acids. The DNA of the CDR3 is TGCAGCGTTGTGGGGGACAGGGGATCTTTGGCGTGGTTCTTC. It codes for CSVVGDRGSLAWFF.

This clonotype has more than one count but fewer than ten. The chain combines TRBV20-1 with TRBJ2-5, with 9 bases aligning to TRBD1. Trimming cost V 2 bases and J 4 bases; bases outside gene matches: 8. The germline V gene has CDR1 DFQATT and CDR2 SNEGSKA (reference sequence). There are 15 residues in the CDR3. The CDR3 is CSARTDRGFIETQYF. The CDR3 region has the DNA TGCAGTGCTAGAACCGACAGGGGGTTCATAGAGACCCAGTACTTC.

The chain links TRBV29-1 to TRBJ1-2; D not resolved. This CDR3 contains 14 residues. V lost 5 bases to trimming and J lost 0 bases, with 13 bases between them. Looked up from germline, CDR1 is SQVTM and CDR2 is ANQGSEA. As DNA, the CDR3 is TGCAGCGTTTCTTCCAGCCGAGCTAACTATGGCTACACCTTC. Translated, it gives CSVSSSRANYGYTF.

This clonotype was seen more than once but under ten times. V gene TRBV28 combines with J gene TRBJ2-7; 8 positions match TRBD1. V trimming: 5 bases; J trimming: 2 bases; junction bases outside the gene matches: 8. CDR3 length: 15 amino acids. Germline CDR1 and CDR2: MDHEN and SYDVKM. Written as DNA, the CDR3 is TGTGCCAGCAGTCTTAACAGGGGGGTGGCCTACGAGCAGTACTTC. Protein: CASSLNRGVAYEQYF.

There are a few counts of this clonotype. The chain has TRBV29-1 and TRBJ2-5; 7 positions agree with TRBD1. Germline loops: CDR1 SQVTM, CDR2 ANQGSEA. Germline trimming cut 7 bases from V and 3 bases from J; bases unmatched to any gene: 8. The CDR3 consists of 13 residues. CDR3 DNA: TGCAGCGCTTGGACAGGAGTCAAAGAGACCCAGTACTTC. Translated: CSAWTGVKETQYF. The whole variable domain, remainder taken from reference TRBV29-1 and TRBJ2-5, is SAVISQKPSRDICQRGTSLTIQCQVDSQVTMMFWYRQQPGQSLTLIATANQGSEATYESGFVIDKFPISRPNLTFSTLTVSNMSPEDSSIYLCSAWTGVKETQYFGPGTRLLVL.

This clonotype was found many times. J is TRBJ2-4 and V is TRBV12-3 or TRBV12-4; D could derive from TRBD1 or TRBD2 (5 bases each). V was cut by 8 bases and J by 9 bases, with 17 bases left in between. The CDR3 consists of 13 residues. CDR3 in DNA: TGTGCCAGCTTGGGACGAGGGGCGAGCATTCAGTACTTC. Residues: CASLGRGASIQYF.

This clonotype has more than one count but fewer than ten. This may arise from a read error, as a much more abundant clone is one base away. V gene TRBV12-5 combines with J gene TRBJ1-1; D is ambiguous. The CDR3 contains 12 residues. Germline assignment: CDR1 LGHNT and CDR2 FRNRAP. Trimming removed 5 bases at V and 6 bases at J, with 10 bases between. In DNA form, the CDR3 reads TGTGCTAGTGGTACAGTAAGGCCTGAAGCTTTCTTT. Amino acids: CASGTVRPEAFF.

This sequence joins TRBV10-3 and TRBJ2-5, with D perhaps being TRBD1 or TRBD2 (5 bases each). With 3 bases removed from V and 1 base from J, the gap between germline ends came to 21 bases. The CDR3 totals 18 residues. Germline V lookup: CDR1 ENHRY, CDR2 SYGVKD. CDR3 in DNA: TGTGCCATCAGTGACCCCGAGGGGCCTACTGAAATCCAAGAGACCCAGTACTTC. This gives the protein CAISDPEGPTEIQETQYF.

This clonotype was found a few times. The V call is TRBV6-2 or TRBV6-3, the J call TRBJ1-1; D is ambiguous. The CDR3 is 14 amino acids. The germline CDR1 and CDR2 sequences are MNHEY and SVGEGT. Deletions cut 3 bases from V and 4 bases from J, with 12 bases between. The CDR3 DNA sequence: TGTGCCAGCAGTTATGTGATTGCGACCACTGAAGCTTTCTTT. This codes for CASSYVIATTEAFF.